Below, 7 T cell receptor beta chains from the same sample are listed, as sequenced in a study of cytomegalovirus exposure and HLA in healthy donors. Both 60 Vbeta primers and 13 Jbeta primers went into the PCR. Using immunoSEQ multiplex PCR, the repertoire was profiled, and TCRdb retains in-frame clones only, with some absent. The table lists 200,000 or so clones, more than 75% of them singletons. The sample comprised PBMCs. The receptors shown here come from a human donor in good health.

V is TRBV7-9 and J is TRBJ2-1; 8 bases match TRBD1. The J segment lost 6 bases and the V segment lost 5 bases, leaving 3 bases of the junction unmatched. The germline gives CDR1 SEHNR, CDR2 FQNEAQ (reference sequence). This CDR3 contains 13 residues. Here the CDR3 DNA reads TGTGCCAGCAGCCGCGGGACAGGCAATGAGCAGTTCTTC. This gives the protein CASSRGTGNEQFF.

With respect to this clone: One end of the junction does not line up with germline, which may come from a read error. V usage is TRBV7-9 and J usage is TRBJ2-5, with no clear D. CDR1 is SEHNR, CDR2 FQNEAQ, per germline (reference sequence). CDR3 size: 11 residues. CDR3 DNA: TGTTCCAGCACCTCCCTGGAGACCCAGTACTTC. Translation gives CSSTSLETQYF.

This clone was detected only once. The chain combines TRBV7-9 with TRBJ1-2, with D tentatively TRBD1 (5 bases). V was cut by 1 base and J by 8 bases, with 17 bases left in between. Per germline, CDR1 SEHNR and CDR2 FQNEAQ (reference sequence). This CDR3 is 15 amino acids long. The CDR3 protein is CASSLVSSGVWGYTF. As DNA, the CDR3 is TGTGCCAGCAGCTTAGTCTCCTCGGGGGTATGGGGCTACACCTTC.

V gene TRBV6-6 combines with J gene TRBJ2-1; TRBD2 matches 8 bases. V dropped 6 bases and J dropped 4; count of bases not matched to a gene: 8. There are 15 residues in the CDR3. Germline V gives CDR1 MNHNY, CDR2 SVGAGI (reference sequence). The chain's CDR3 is CASSANSGRYNEQFF. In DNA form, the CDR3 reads TGTGCCAGCAGCGCAAACAGCGGGAGATACAATGAGCAGTTCTTC.

The CDR3 nucleotides read TGCAGCGTTGTGCGGGCGACAGGGAACACTGAAGCTTTCTTT. The encoded protein is CSVVRATGNTEAFF. The genes are TRBV29-1 and TRBJ1-1, with D maybe TRBD1 (6 bases). V lost 4 bases and J lost 1, with 13 bases in between. The CDR3 loop spans 14 amino acids. The germline V gene has CDR1 SQVTM and CDR2 ANQGSEA. Full variable domain (rest looked up from reference TRBV29-1 and TRBJ1-1): SAVISQKPSRDICQRGTSLTIQCQVDSQVTMMFWYRQQPGQSLTLIATANQGSEATYESGFVIDKFPISRPNLTFSTLTVSNMSPEDSSIYLCSVVRATGNTEAFFGQGTRLTVV.

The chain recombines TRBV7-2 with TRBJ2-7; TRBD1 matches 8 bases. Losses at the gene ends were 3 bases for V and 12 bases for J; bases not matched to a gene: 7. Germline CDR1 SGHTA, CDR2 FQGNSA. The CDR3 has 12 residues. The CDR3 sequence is CASSLAGTGSYF. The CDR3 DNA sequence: TGTGCCAGCAGCTTGGCCGGGACAGGTTCGTACTTC.

The CDR3 DNA reads as TGTGCCAGCAGTCTCCCGGGGGGGCACGAGCAGTACTTC. It encodes CASSLPGGHEQYF. The chain uses TRBV28 and TRBJ2-7, with 8 bases aligning to TRBD2. Per the germline V gene, CDR1 is MDHEN and CDR2 is SYDVKM. CDR3 size: 13 residues. Trimming cost V 5 bases and J 5 bases; bases outside gene matches: 5.